The 9 T cell receptor beta chains reported below all come from one sample, sequenced in a study of blood T cells in healthy people across ages. The second PCR ran about 6 to 12 cycles with a sample-barcoded 5' primer and J-beta primers. Each CDR3 protein is one row after TCRdb ran MiXCR on the 5' RACE reads. The sample has 1.5 million to 2 million distinct CDR3 sequences, roughly 30% seen once; the top ten hold about 7.7%. Sequenced sample: blood. The receptors derive from a woman in her thirties in good health.

This clonotype has only a few counts. This sequence joins TRBV19 and TRBJ2-5, with 8 nucleotides matching TRBD1. The V segment lost 3 bases and the J segment 1 base; nucleotides outside the gene matches: 7. The germline CDR1 and CDR2 sequences are LNHDA and SQIVND (reference sequence). The CDR3 extends over 16 amino acids. CDR3 sequence (DNA): TGTGCCAGTAGTATCGGCGGGACAGGCATCCAAGAGACCCAGTACTTC. As protein: CASSIGGTGIQETQYF.

This clonotype has at least ten counts. The gene calls are TRBV20-1 and TRBJ2-7; a possible D gene is TRBD2 (6 bases). V was clipped by 0 bases and J by 3 bases, with 15 bases between them. The CDR3 covers 15 residues. CDR1 and CDR2 from the germline V gene are DFQATT and SNEGSKA (reference sequence). CDR3 DNA: TGCAGTGCTAGAGATCCCACTAGCAGTAGCTACGAGCAGTACTTC. Its protein product is CSARDPTSSSYEQYF.

This clonotype has more than one count but fewer than ten. The chain carries TRBV10-2 and TRBJ2-4; D is tentatively TRBD1 or TRBD2 (5 bases each). The CDR3 spans 16 residues. V lost 0 bases and J lost 4, with 13 bases in between. CDR1 and CDR2 from the germline V gene are WSHSY and SAAADI. CDR3 sequence reads: CASSESAIGGKNIQYF. The CDR3 DNA reads as TGCGCCAGCAGTGAGTCGGCGATTGGGGGTAAAAACATTCAGTACTTC.

A few counts support this clonotype. The V gene is TRBV20-1, the J gene TRBJ2-7; 9 bases agree with TRBD1. In germline, CDR1 is DFQATT, CDR2 SNEGSKA (reference sequence). This CDR3 region has 14 residues. V shed 7 bases and J 3 bases; nucleotides not matched to a gene: 10. CDR3 sequence: CSVHTGQGNYEQYF. CDR3 DNA: TGCAGTGTTCACACGGGACAGGGCAACTACGAGCAGTACTTC.

This clonotype was detected only a few times. DNA for the CDR3: TGTGCCACCAGTGATAGATTCAGGGGCTCTGGGGCCAACGTCCTGACTTTC. It codes for CATSDRFRGSGANVLTF. The chain has TRBV24-1 and TRBJ2-6, with D possibly TRBD1 on 6 matching bases. V dropped 3 bases and J dropped 0 bases, with 11 bases sitting between them. Germline V gene sequence: CDR1 KGHDR, CDR2 SFDVKD. The CDR3 consists of 17 residues.

This clonotype showed up just a few times. The chain is built from TRBV5-1 and TRBJ2-3, with a weak D call TRBD1 (6 bases). V was shortened by 7 bases and J by 4 bases, with 10 bases between the two germline ends. Germline values: CDR1 SGHRS, CDR2 YFSETQ. CDR3 length: 12 amino acids. CDR3: CASQGFADTQYF. In DNA form, the CDR3 reads TGCGCCAGCCAGGGGTTTGCAGATACGCAGTATTTT.

This chain joins TRBV5-6 and TRBJ1-3, with D maybe TRBD1 (5 bases). This CDR3 is built from 14 residues. Germline V lookup: CDR1 SGHDT, CDR2 YYEEEE. Trimming removed 9 bases from V and 2 bases from J, with 15 bases in between. This chain's CDR3 is CATQPRGTGNTIYF. Here the CDR3 DNA reads TGTGCCACCCAACCAAGGGGTACTGGAAACACCATATATTTT.

The CDR3 nucleotides are TGCGCCAGCAGCTTGGAGGACAGGGACTACGAGCAGTACTTC. Encoded protein: CASSLEDRDYEQYF. The V gene is TRBV5-1, the J gene TRBJ2-7, with 8 bases lining up with TRBD1. The CDR3 is 14 residues long. V shed 0 bases and J 3 bases; nucleotides not matched to a gene: 2. Germline V CDR1 and CDR2: SGHRS, YFSETQ. Using reference TRBV5-1 and TRBJ2-7 for the parts outside the CDR3, the full variable domain is KAGVTQTPRYLIKTRGQQVTLSCSPISGHRSVSWYQQTPGQGLQFLFEYFSETQRNKGNFPGRFSGRQFSNSRSEMNVSTLELGDSALYLCASSLEDRDYEQYFGPGTRLTVT.

This clonotype appeared a few times. This chain links TRBV7-2 with TRBJ2-1; 7 positions agree with TRBD2. The CDR3 totals 15 residues. V lost 3 bases to trimming and J lost 8 bases; unmatched junction nucleotides: 10. The germline V gene encodes CDR1 SGHTA and CDR2 FQGNSA. The CDR3 loop is CASSLGGTSRDEQFF. CDR3 nucleotides: TGTGCCAGCAGCTTGGGGGGGACTTCAAGGGATGAGCAGTTCTTC.